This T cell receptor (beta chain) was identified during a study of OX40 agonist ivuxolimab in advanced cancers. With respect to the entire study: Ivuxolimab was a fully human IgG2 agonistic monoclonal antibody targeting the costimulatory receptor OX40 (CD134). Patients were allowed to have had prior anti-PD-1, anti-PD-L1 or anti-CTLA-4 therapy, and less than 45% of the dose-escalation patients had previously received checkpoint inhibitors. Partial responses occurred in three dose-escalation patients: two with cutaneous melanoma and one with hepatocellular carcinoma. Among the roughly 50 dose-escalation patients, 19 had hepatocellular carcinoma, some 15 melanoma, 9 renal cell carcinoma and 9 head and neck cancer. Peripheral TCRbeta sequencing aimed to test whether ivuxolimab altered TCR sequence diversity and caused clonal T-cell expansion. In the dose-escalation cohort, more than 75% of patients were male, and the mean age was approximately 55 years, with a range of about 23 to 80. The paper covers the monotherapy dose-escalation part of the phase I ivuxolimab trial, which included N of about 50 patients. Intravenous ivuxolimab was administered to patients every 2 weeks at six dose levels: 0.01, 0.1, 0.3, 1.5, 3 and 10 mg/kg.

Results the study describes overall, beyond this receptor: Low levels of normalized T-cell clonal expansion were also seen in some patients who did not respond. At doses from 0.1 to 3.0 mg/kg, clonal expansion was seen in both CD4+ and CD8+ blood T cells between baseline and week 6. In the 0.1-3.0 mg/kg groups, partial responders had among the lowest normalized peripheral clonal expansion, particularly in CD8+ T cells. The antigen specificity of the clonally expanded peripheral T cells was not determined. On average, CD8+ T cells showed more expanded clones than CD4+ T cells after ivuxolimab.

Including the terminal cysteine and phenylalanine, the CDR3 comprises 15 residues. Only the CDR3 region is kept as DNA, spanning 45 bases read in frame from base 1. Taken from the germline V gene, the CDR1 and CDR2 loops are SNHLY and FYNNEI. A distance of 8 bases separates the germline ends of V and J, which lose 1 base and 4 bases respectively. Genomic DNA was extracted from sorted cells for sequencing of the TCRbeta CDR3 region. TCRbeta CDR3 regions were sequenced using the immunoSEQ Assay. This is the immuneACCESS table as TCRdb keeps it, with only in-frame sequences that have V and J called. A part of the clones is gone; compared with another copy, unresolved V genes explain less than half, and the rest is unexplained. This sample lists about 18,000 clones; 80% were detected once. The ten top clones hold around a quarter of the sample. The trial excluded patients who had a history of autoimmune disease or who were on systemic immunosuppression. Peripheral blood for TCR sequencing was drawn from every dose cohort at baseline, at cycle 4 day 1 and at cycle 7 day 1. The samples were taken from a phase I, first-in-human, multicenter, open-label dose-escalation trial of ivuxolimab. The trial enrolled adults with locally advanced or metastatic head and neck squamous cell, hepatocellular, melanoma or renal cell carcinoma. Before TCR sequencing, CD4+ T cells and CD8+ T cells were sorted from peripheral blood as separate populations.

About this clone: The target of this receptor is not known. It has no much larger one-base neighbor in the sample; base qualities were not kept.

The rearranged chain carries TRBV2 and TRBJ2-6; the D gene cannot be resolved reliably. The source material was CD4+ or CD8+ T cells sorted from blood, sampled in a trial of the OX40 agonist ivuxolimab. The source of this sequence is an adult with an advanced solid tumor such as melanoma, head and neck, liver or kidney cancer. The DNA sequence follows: TGTGCCAGCAGTGAAGGCGAACCAGGGGCCAACGTCCTGACTTTC. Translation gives CASSEGEPGANVLTF.